This T cell receptor (beta chain) was sequenced during a study of cytomegalovirus exposure and HLA in healthy donors. V was cut by 4 bases and J by 3 bases, with 13 bases left in between. CDR3 length: 14 residues. The germline CDR1 and CDR2 sequences are SGHTA and FQGNSA. The study ran its PCR with 60 Vbeta and 13 Jbeta primers. Sequenced by immunoSEQ multiplex PCR; TCRdb stores in-frame clones only, minus some. This table holds fewer than 200,000 clones, roughly two thirds found once. The gene calls are TRBV7-2 and TRBJ2-7; tentative D call: TRBD2 (6 bases). The clonotype was recovered from a woman in her 30s in good health and CMV-seronegative. Source material: PBMCs. The DNA of the CDR3 is TGTGCCAGCAGCTCGGAGGCTAGCGACTACGAGCAGTACTTC. It is translated as CASSSEASDYEQYF.